This T cell receptor beta chain originates from a study of blood T cell repertoires in COVID-19. The CDR3 totals 15 residues. Germline assignment: CDR1 SGHTS and CDR2 YDEGEE. Trimming removed 0 bases at V and 2 bases at J, with 8 bases between. This clone was recorded only once. Produced via immunoSEQ multiplex PCR; TCRdb's table is partial and in-frame only. This sample has some 150,000 clones, with 85% to 90% found just once. This receptor was identified in a woman over 75 with acute or convalescent COVID-19. The sequencing sample was made of peripheral blood. This sequence joins TRBV5-8 and TRBJ2-2; a possible D gene is TRBD1 (5 bases). The CDR3 bases are TGTGCCAGCAGCTTGGGGACATTTAACACCGGGGAGCTGTTTTTT. Residues: CASSLGTFNTGELFF.